A selection of T cell receptor beta chains follows, all from one sample in a study of tumor-infiltrating lymphocytes in primary liver carcinoma. MiXCR, applied by TCRdb to the multiplex PCR reads, yields one record per CDR3 protein. The sample has hundreds of thousands of distinct CDR3 sequences, nearly 60% seen once. Sequencing was done on a sample of peripheral blood. These receptors all come from a woman in her thirties with primary liver carcinoma and hepatitis B virus infection. CDR3s include the opening cysteine and the closing phenylalanine or tryptophan. Each record gives: V gene, clone size, J gene, D gene, CDR3 protein, CDR3 DNA. A D gene is named only where the DNA matches it firmly. The size entry is marked missing in some rows and otherwise reads once, few, many or a size class.

TRBV11-2	NA	TRBJ2-5	NA	CANSPSSETQYF	TGTGCCAACAGCCCTTCTTCGGAGACCCAGTACTTC
TRBV6-5	NA	TRBJ1-1	TRBD1	CVSSFRQGANTEAFF	TGTGTCAGCAGTTTTAGACAGGGGGCAAACACTGAAGCTTTCTTT
TRBV2	NA	TRBJ1-5	NA	CASSGDSQPQHF	TGTGCCAGCAGTGGGGATAGTCAGCCCCAGCATTTT
TRBV6-2/TRBV6-3	NA	TRBJ2-2	NA	CASSSTRTEYTGELLF	TGTGCCAGCAGTTCCACCCGGACAGAATACACCGGGGAGCTGCTTTTT
TRBV11-2	NA	TRBJ2-5	NA	CGSNLIPGGVHQETQYF	TGTGGCAGCAACTTAATTCCAGGGGGGGTTCACCAAGAGACCCAGTACTTC
TRBV6-2/TRBV6-3	NA	TRBJ2-5	TRBD2	CASRDCGRETQYF	TGTGCCAGCAGAGACTGCGGGAGGGAGACCCAGTACTTC
TRBV11-2	NA	TRBJ2-7	NA	CVSSLGGVVYEQYF	TGCGTCAGCAGCTTAGGCGGGGTAGTCTACGAGCAGTACTTC
TRBV4-3	NA	TRBJ1-4	TRBD1	CASSQDLRDRGGEKLFF	TGCGCTAGCAGCCAAGATCTGAGGGACAGGGGAGGGGAAAAACTGTTTTTT
TRBV11-2	many	TRBJ2-1	NA	CASLGRVSSYNEQFF	TGTGCCAGCTTAGGACGGGTAAGCTCCTACAATGAGCAGTTCTTC
TRBV16	many	TRBJ2-7	NA	CASGKPGSPYEQYF	TGTGCCAGCGGAAAACCGGGCTCCCCCTACGAGCAGTACTTC
TRBV11-1	NA	TRBJ2-7	NA	CASSETGTTYKQYF	TGTGCCAGCAGCGAGACCGGGACAACCTACAAGCAGTACTTC
TRBV11-2	NA	TRBJ2-3	NA	CDSSLGPRSTGTQYF	TGTGACAGCAGCTTAGGGCCGCGAAGCACAGGTACGCAGTATTTT
TRBV12-3/TRBV12-4	once	TRBJ1-1	NA	CASSLMGNTETFF	TGTGCCAGCAGTTTAATGGGGAACACTGAAACTTTCTTT
TRBV6-5	many	TRBJ1-2	NA	CASSQGLGGYTF	TGTGCCAGCAGTCAGGGGCTGGGGGGCTACACCTTC
TRBV6-6	few	TRBJ1-2	TRBD1	CASSYAGTGAYGYTF	TGTGCCAGCAGTTACGCCGGGACAGGGGCGTATGGCTACACCTTC
TRBV13	few	TRBJ2-3	NA	CASSFLGDTQYF	TGTGCCAGCAGCTTCCTTGGTGATACGCAGTATTTT
TRBV14	NA	TRBJ1-1	TRBD1	CDSSQEFVTGTEAFF	TGTGACAGCAGCCAAGAGTTCGTGACAGGGACTGAAGCTTTCTTT
TRBV5-6	NA	TRBJ2-1	TRBD1	CASSLPTGVNERFF	TGTGCCAGCAGCCTCCCAACAGGGGTCAATGAGCGGTTCTTC
TRBV6-1	NA	TRBJ2-1	TRBD2	CASSDRISGRNEQFF	TGTGCCAGCAGTGATAGGATTAGCGGGAGGAATGAGCAGTTCTTC
TRBV29-1	once	TRBJ1-1	NA	CSAPGLGTEAFF	TGCAGCGCCCCGGGTCTAGGGACTGAAGCTTTCTTT
TRBV5-1	NA	TRBJ1-1	NA	CASRLWAGVNTEAFF	TGCGCCAGCAGGTTATGGGCAGGGGTGAACACTGAAGCTTTCTTT
TRBV7-8	NA	TRBJ1-1	NA	CASSFRRMITEAFF	TGTGCCAGCAGCTTCCGACGGATGATCACTGAAGCTTTCTTT
TRBV5-6	NA	TRBJ2-5	TRBD2	CASNLAGGRKVTQYF	TGTGCCAGCAACCTTGCCGGGGGGAGGAAGGTGACCCAGTACTTC
TRBV29-1	many	TRBJ2-7	TRBD2	CSARLAGIYEQYF	TGCAGCGCCCGACTAGCGGGGATCTACGAGCAGTACTTC
TRBV5-5	NA	TRBJ2-2	NA	CAGSLAGDLTGELFF	TGTGCCGGCAGCTTGGCAGGGGACCTCACCGGGGAGCTGTTTTTT
TRBV29-1	NA	TRBJ2-3	NA	CSAKDEGTDAQYF	TGCAGCGCTAAGGACGAAGGCACAGATGCGCAGTATTTT
TRBV7-9	NA	TRBJ2-7	TRBD2	CASSPRTSGTYEQYF	TGTGCCAGCAGCCCGCGGACTAGCGGGACATACGAGCAGTACTTC
TRBV29-1	NA	TRBJ1-2	NA	CIVITGYGYTF	TGCATCGTTATAACAGGGTATGGCTACACCTTC
TRBV4-1	many	TRBJ1-4	NA	CASSQKRTDEKLFF	TGCGCCAGCAGCCAAAAACGAACTGATGAAAAACTGTTTTTT
TRBV5-1	NA	TRBJ1-4	NA	CASSPGIAVEKLFF	TGCGCCAGCAGCCCCGGGATAGCGGTTGAAAAACTGTTTTTT
TRBV6-6	NA	TRBJ2-1	TRBD1	CASSPERTGYNEQFF	TGTGCCAGCAGTCCGGAAAGGACAGGGTACAATGAGCAATTCTTC
TRBV29-1	many	TRBJ2-2	NA	CSARQSTGELFF	TGCAGCGCCAGACAGAGCACCGGGGAGCTGTTTTTT
TRBV12-3/TRBV12-4	NA	TRBJ2-5	TRBD2	CASSPGTSGSEETQYF	TGTGCCAGCAGTCCCGGGACTAGCGGGAGCGAAGAGACCCAGTACTTC
TRBV18	NA	TRBJ2-7	TRBD1	CASSRRTGEVHEQYF	TGTGCCAGCTCACGACGGACAGGGGAGGTTCACGAGCAGTACTTC
TRBV25-1	NA	TRBJ2-6	NA	CASSEYGPSGANVLTF	TGTGCCAGCAGTGAATATGGACCCTCTGGGGCCAACGTCCTGACTTTC
TRBV6-6	NA	TRBJ2-5	NA	CASSTSERGTQYF	TGTGCCAGCAGTACGTCCGAGAGGGGGACCCAGTACTTT
TRBV29-1	many	TRBJ2-7	NA	CSGVYSYEQYF	TGCAGCGGTGTGTACTCCTACGAGCAGTACTTC
TRBV6-5	NA	TRBJ2-6	NA	CASSGGSSGANVLTF	TGTGCCAGCAGTGGTGGGAGCTCTGGGGCCAACGTCCTGACTTTC
TRBV11-2	many	TRBJ1-3	NA	CASSLDYTRSPGNTIYF	TGTGCCAGCAGCTTAGATTATACACGGTCTCCTGGAAACACCATATATTTT
TRBV11-2	NA	TRBJ2-1	TRBD2	CARSFTSGSGNGQFF	TGTGCCAGAAGCTTTACTAGCGGGAGTGGAAATGGGCAGTTCTTC
TRBV24-1	NA	TRBJ1-5	NA	CATSDGNQPQHF	TGTGCCACCAGTGACGGGAATCAGCCCCAGCATTTT
TRBV12-3/TRBV12-4	few	TRBJ1-5	NA	CASRAGGGQPQHF	TGTGCCAGCAGAGCTGGGGGGGGGCAGCCCCAGCATTTT
TRBV7-9	NA	TRBJ2-1	TRBD2	CASNLAGADYNEQFF	TGTGCCAGCAACTTAGCGGGAGCAGATTACAATGAGCAGTTCTTC
TRBV11-2	NA	TRBJ2-1	NA	CASSLVVENNEQFF	TGTGCCAGCAGCTTAGTTGTGGAAAACAATGAGCAGTTCTTC
TRBV5-6	NA	TRBJ1-5	NA	CVSSFSWGSNQPQHF	TGTGTCAGCAGCTTTTCGTGGGGGAGCAATCAGCCCCAGCATTTT
TRBV28	many	TRBJ1-1	NA	CASTPGPRGVPAFF	TGTGCCAGCACCCCGGGACCTCGGGGGGTACCAGCTTTCTTT
TRBV4-2	few	TRBJ2-7	NA	CASSQSSLQRSYEQYF	TGTGCCAGCAGCCAATCATCCCTCCAGCGCTCCTACGAGCAGTACTTC
TRBV20-1	NA	TRBJ2-7	TRBD1	CSASGTGMYEQYF	TGCAGTGCCTCCGGGACAGGGATGTACGAGCAGTACTTC
TRBV6-5	many	TRBJ2-7	NA	CASRREATYEQYF	TGTGCCAGCAGAAGGGAAGCCACTTACGAGCAGTACTTC
TRBV6-6	NA	TRBJ1-1	NA	CASSYSMAGPDKETEASF	TGTGCCAGCAGTTACTCGATGGCGGGCCCTGATAAGGAAACTGAAGCTTCCTTT
TRBV4-2	few	TRBJ2-6	NA	CASSQDNIDPANVLTF	TGTGCCAGCAGCCAAGATAATATTGATCCTGCCAACGTCCTGACTTTC
TRBV2	few	TRBJ2-2	NA	CASSEGYGRATGELFF	TGTGCCAGCAGTGAGGGGTACGGAAGGGCCACCGGGGAGCTGTTTTTT
TRBV29-1	NA	TRBJ2-1	NA	CGVEDRRTYYNEQFF	TGCGGCGTTGAAGATCGAAGGACTTACTACAATGAGCAGTTCTTC